A selection of T cell receptor beta chains follows, all from one sample in a study of shared clonotypes between healthy human individuals. TCRdb's copy holds only in-frame clones and misses some; the assay was immunoSEQ multiplex PCR. The table includes nearly 1 million clones, 70% to 85% detected once. Sequencing was done on a sample of memory CD4+ T cells sorted from blood. The receptors shown here come from a man aged 18 to 29 in good health. CDR3s leave out the opening cysteine and the closing phenylalanine or tryptophan. Fields, in order: D gene, J gene, V gene, CDR3 protein. The D gene is left open where the match is weak.

TRBD1,TRBJ2-3,TRBV5-8,ASSLGQGAFGTDTQY
.,TRBJ2-7,TRBV5-8,ASSRGRNYEQY
.,TRBJ2-7,TRBV13,ASSLAVITQEQY
.,TRBJ1-5,TRBV30,AWSPTGTYSNQPQH
TRBD2,TRBJ2-3,TRBV6-5,ASKAGGRTDTQY
TRBD1,TRBJ2-7,TRBV5-6,ASSSSGTGWYEQY
TRBD1,TRBJ1-1,TRBV19,ASRRDRGQNTEAF
.,TRBJ1-1,TRBV15,ATSTARGKRDTEAF
.,TRBJ1-3,TRBV4-3,ASSQDRSRGRNTIY
.,TRBJ1-1,TRBV6-1,ASSTQGNTEAF
.,TRBJ1-4,TRBV30,AWSVSGIGEKLF
.,TRBJ2-1,TRBV5-1,ASSPSGFSSYNEQF
TRBD1,TRBJ1-1,TRBV4-3,ASSQEVLTGGSTEAF
TRBD2,TRBJ2-7,TRBV30,AWSTWTGTSREEQY
TRBD2,TRBJ2-5,TRBV7-2,ASSLGGLAAETQY
.,TRBJ2-2,TRBV4-3,ASSQVFAANTGELF
.,TRBJ1-2,TRBV7-9,ASSFTGLDGYT
TRBD1,TRBJ2-7,TRBV9,ASSAQTGTVLY
TRBD2,TRBJ2-7,TRBV6-5,ASTSGVNEQY
TRBD1,TRBJ1-3,TRBV29-1,SVRTGSGNTIY
TRBD2,TRBJ2-3,TRBV10-1,ASSESRPQVAGVTDTQY
TRBD1,TRBJ1-2,TRBV9,ASSATGDGVPDGYT
.,TRBJ1-2,TRBV25-1,ASSEGQSNYGYT
TRBD1,TRBJ2-7,TRBV2,ASTQTGGPYEQY
TRBD1,TRBJ1-1,TRBV2,ASSGQGALRTEAF
.,TRBJ1-2,TRBV11-2,ASSLDLMVYGYT
.,TRBJ1-6,TRBV28,AMHASSPYLGPGSGRSPLH
.,TRBJ2-5,TRBV5-1,ASSFGAAQETQY
.,TRBJ1-2,TRBV7-2,ASSLESGPGAYGYT
.,TRBJ2-4,TRBV11-2,ASSLTFSPGNIQY
TRBD2,TRBJ2-1,TRBV4-3,ASSQGGLAGEQF
TRBD1,TRBJ2-7,TRBV5-5,ASSLLDRGEQY
.,TRBJ2-7,TRBV7-9,ASSARGEQY
TRBD2,TRBJ2-1,TRBV4-3,ASSQEQSGSSEQF
.,TRBJ2-5,TRBV7-8,ASMLQGAETQY